The 22 T cell receptor beta chains below were found in one sample sequenced in a study of cytomegalovirus exposure and HLA in healthy donors. Use of 60 Vbeta and 13 Jbeta primers characterized the PCR. Sequencing was performed with immunoSEQ multiplex PCR; in TCRdb, only in-frame clones are kept and a portion is missing. The sample holds about 150,000 clones; approximately 81% are singletons and the top ten take 1.3% to 1.5%. The sequenced sample consisted of PBMCs. The receptors were gathered from a young man in good health and CMV-seronegative.

The CDR3: CASSQPKGYNEQFF. Written as DNA, the CDR3 is TGCGCCAGCAGCCAGCCAAAGGGGTACAATGAGCAGTTCTTC. This chain connects TRBV4-3 to TRBJ2-1, with D perhaps TRBD1 (5 bases). CDR1 and CDR2 from the germline V gene are LGHNA and YSLEER. V lost 3 bases to trimming and J lost 4 bases, with 10 bases between them. The CDR3 has 14 residues.

This clone occurred once. CDR3 DNA: TGTGCCAGCAGCTTAGTAGGGGATGGCTACACCTTC. This sequence encodes CASSLVGDGYTF. The genes are TRBV7-9 and TRBJ1-2; possibly TRBD1 for D (5 bases). This CDR3 spans 12 amino acids. V gave up 1 base and J gave up 6 bases, with 6 bases separating them. Germline assignment: CDR1 SEHNR and CDR2 FQNEAQ (reference sequence).

The rearrangement joins TRBV9 to TRBJ2-1; D gene uncertain. The germline V and J ends were trimmed by 1 base and 0 bases, with 8 bases remaining between them. The CDR3 consists of 15 residues. CDR1 and CDR2 from the germline V gene are SGDLS and YYNGEE. For the CDR3, the DNA is TGTGCCAGCAGCGTATCAGCGTTCTCCTACAATGAGCAGTTCTTC. Translation gives CASSVSAFSYNEQFF.

The CDR3 DNA reads TGTGCCAGCAGTGAATGGGACAGGGATAATTCACCCCTCCACTTT. Its translation is CASSEWDRDNSPLHF. The rearrangement joins TRBV25-1 to TRBJ1-6, with 9 positions matching TRBD1. Germline loops: CDR1 MGHDK, CDR2 SYGVNS. V lost 1 base to trimming and J lost 5 bases; unmatched junction nucleotides: 0. This CDR3 spans 15 amino acids.

V is TRBV7-9 and J is TRBJ2-5, with TRBD2 identical over 9 bases. The DNA end is more similar to TRBJ2-7, so the J call may be wrong. Per germline, CDR1 SEHNR and CDR2 FQNEAQ (reference sequence). This CDR3 spans 15 amino acids. CDR3 protein: CASSPRLADKYEQYF. Here the CDR3 DNA reads TGTGCCAGCAGCCCTAGACTAGCGGACAAATACGAGCAGTACTTC.

The chain is built from TRBV19 and TRBJ2-6; 9 nucleotides align to TRBD1. The CDR3 loop spans 17 amino acids. Germline V gives CDR1 LNHDA, CDR2 SQIVND (reference sequence). Germline trimming cut 4 bases from V and 0 bases from J; bases unmatched to any gene: 4. The CDR3 loop reads CASSTTGGNSGANVLTF. CDR3 sequence (DNA): TGTGCCAGTAGTACGACAGGGGGGAACTCTGGGGCCAACGTCCTGACTTTC.

This clone was seen a handful of times. The chain has TRBV7-8 and TRBJ2-2; 11 nucleotides match TRBD2. Germline CDR1 reads SGHVS; CDR2 reads FQNEAQ. Trimming at V came to 5 bases and at J to 7 bases, leaving 21 bases not matched to a gene. The CDR3 contains 20 residues. CDR3 in DNA: TGTGCCAGCAGCATTCCGGACGGAGCCCTAGCGGGAGGACCAGTCGGGGAGCTGTTTTTT. It encodes CASSIPDGALAGGPVGELFF.

The rearrangement uses TRBV6-1 and TRBJ2-3, with TRBD1 as a possible D gene (6 bases). Germline V gives CDR1 MNHNS, CDR2 SASEGT. The CDR3 loop spans 17 amino acids. Trimming took 1 base from V and 5 from J, leaving 19 bases between them. The CDR3 region has the DNA TGTGCCAGCAGTGAAGATAGGGGGAGAGGGGTCAGAGATACGCAGTATTTT. Amino acids: CASSEDRGRGVRDTQYF.

This clone has only one observation. The gene calls are TRBV2 and TRBJ1-5; TRBD1 aligns across 7 bases. CDR3 size: 15 residues. V gave up 5 bases and J gave up 2 bases; unmatched junction bases: 6. In germline, CDR1 is SNHLY, CDR2 FYNNEI. This chain's CDR3 is CASSRDSAGNQPQHF. For the CDR3, the DNA is TGTGCCAGCAGTCGGGACAGCGCCGGCAATCAGCCCCAGCATTTT.

This chain links TRBV20-1 with TRBJ1-2; D unclear. Germline V gene lookup returns CDR1 DFQATT and CDR2 SNEGSKA (reference sequence). The CDR3 has 10 residues. V shed 7 bases and J shed 3 bases, with 6 bases lying between them. The CDR3 DNA sequence: TGCAGTGTGCCGGACTATGGCTACACCTTC. The encoded protein is CSVPDYGYTF.

This clone was observed a few times. This sequence joins TRBV2 and TRBJ1-5; 10 nucleotides agree with TRBD1. This CDR3 region has 14 residues. CDR1 is SNHLY, CDR2 FYNNEI, per germline. Germline trimming cut 6 bases from V and 9 bases from J; bases unmatched to any gene: 8. The CDR3 here is CASRTGGWLGPQHF. The DNA for the CDR3 is TGTGCCAGCAGGACAGGGGGCTGGCTGGGGCCCCAGCATTTT.

The chain combines TRBV5-6 with TRBJ2-7; D gene ambiguous. The CDR3 covers 13 residues. In germline, CDR1 is SGHDT, CDR2 YYEEEE. V was trimmed by 4 bases and J by 0 bases, leaving 8 bases between them. CDR3: CASSVRFSYEQYF. CDR3 bases: TGTGCCAGCAGCGTCAGATTCTCCTACGAGCAGTACTTC. Together with reference TRBV5-6 and TRBJ2-7, the CDR3 gives the full variable domain: DAGVTQSPTHLIKTRGQQVTLRCSPKSGHDTVSWYQQALGQGPQFIFQYYEEEERQRGNFPDRFSGHQFPNYSSELNVNALLLGDSALYLCASSVRFSYEQYFGPGTRLTVT.

A few counts support this clone. The chain has TRBV10-3 and TRBJ2-1; 8 nucleotides agree with TRBD2. CDR1 ENHRY and CDR2 SYGVKD come from the germline V gene. This CDR3 has 14 residues. The ends lost 6 bases at V and 9 bases at J; junction bases unmatched: 10. CDR3 coding DNA: TGTGCCATCAGCCCAGAGACTAGCGTGGGTGAGCAGTTCTTC. This gives the protein CAISPETSVGEQFF.

The rearrangement links TRBV5-6 to TRBJ2-7, with 11 bases lining up with TRBD1. The germline gives CDR1 SGHDT, CDR2 YYEEEE. The length of the CDR3 is 14 residues. The junction had 6 bases not matched to a gene; V was cut back by 7 bases and J by 3 bases. CDR3 sequence: CASGGGTGGYEQYF. In DNA, the CDR3 is TGTGCCAGCGGGGGGGGGACAGGGGGCTACGAGCAGTACTTC.

The J gene is TRBJ2-1, the V gene TRBV4-3; the D is unclear. CDR3 length: 15 residues. Per germline, CDR1 LGHNA and CDR2 YSLEER. The V end lost 0 bases, the J end lost 0 bases, and 6 bases lay between the germline ends. The CDR3 nucleotides are TGCGCCAGCAGCCAAGACTCGTTCTCCTACAATGAGCAGTTCTTC. This gives the protein CASSQDSFSYNEQFF.

This clone appeared a few times. The J gene is TRBJ1-1, the V gene TRBV20-1; D not resolved. Germline V gene sequence: CDR1 DFQATT, CDR2 SNEGSKA (reference sequence). The CDR3 contains 11 residues. Trimming cost V 5 bases and J 1 base, with 5 bases left between them. The CDR3 is CSAERNTEAFF. Here the CDR3 DNA reads TGCAGTGCTGAGCGGAACACTGAAGCTTTCTTT.

J is TRBJ2-3 and V is TRBV5-1; 7 bases map to TRBD2. Germline assignment: CDR1 SGHRS and CDR2 YFSETQ. This CDR3 has 15 amino acids. The V segment lost 4 bases and the J segment 4 bases; nucleotides outside the gene matches: 9. CDR3 protein: CASSPPRERADTQYF. The CDR3 DNA reads as TGCGCCAGCAGCCCGCCGCGGGAGAGGGCAGATACGCAGTATTTT. Full variable domain (rest looked up from reference TRBV5-1 and TRBJ2-3): KAGVTQTPRYLIKTRGQQVTLSCSPISGHRSVSWYQQTPGQGLQFLFEYFSETQRNKGNFPGRFSGRQFSNSRSEMNVSTLELGDSALYLCASSPPRERADTQYFGPGTRLTVL.

The chain carries TRBV7-9 and TRBJ2-7, with D tentatively TRBD1 (6 bases). The V end was cut by 5 bases, the J end by 1 base, with 18 bases between. Germline CDR1 and CDR2: SEHNR and FQNEAQ (reference sequence). There are 16 residues in the CDR3. Here the CDR3 reads CASSVPEGEGSYEQYF. The CDR3 DNA sequence: TGTGCCAGCAGCGTACCCGAGGGGGAAGGATCCTACGAGCAGTACTTC. The variable domain in full, completed from reference TRBV7-9 and TRBJ2-7, reads DTGVSQNPRHKITKRGQNVTFRCDPISEHNRLYWYRQTLGQGPEFLTYFQNEAQLEKSRLLSDRFSAERPKGSFSTLEIQRTEQGDSAMYLCASSVPEGEGSYEQYFGPGTRLTVT.

V and J are TRBV28 and TRBJ1-5, with D possibly being TRBD1 (6 bases). V was pared by 6 bases and J by 3 bases, with 15 bases between. The germline V gene has CDR1 MDHEN and CDR2 SYDVKM. This CDR3 spans 15 amino acids. CDR3 sequence reads: CASSPTQGFNQPQHF. The CDR3 DNA reads as TGTGCCAGCAGCCCTACACAGGGTTTCAATCAGCCCCAGCATTTT.

This chain links TRBV25-1 with TRBJ2-7; unclear D gene. This CDR3 spans 11 amino acids. V was cut by 4 bases and J by 6 bases, with 7 bases left in between. Per the germline V gene, CDR1 is MGHDK and CDR2 is SYGVNS. The CDR3 DNA reads as TGTGCCAGCAGTGTCCACGGCGAGCAGTACTTC. As protein: CASSVHGEQYF.

This clone was seen just once. The chain employs TRBV19 and TRBJ2-1, with D possibly being TRBD2 (6 bases). This CDR3 has 15 residues. Germline CDR1 is LNHDA and CDR2 is SQIVND (reference sequence). The V end lost 7 bases, the J end lost 6 bases, and 19 bases lay between the germline ends. The CDR3 coding sequence is TGTGCCAGTACCGGAGGGCCGAAGTTGGCCAATGAGCAGTTCTTC. This translates into CASTGGPKLANEQFF. Together with reference TRBV19 and TRBJ2-1, the CDR3 gives the full variable domain: DGGITQSPKYLFRKEGQNVTLSCEQNLNHDAMYWYRQDPGQGLRLIYYSQIVNDFQKGDIAEGYSVSREKKESFPLTVTSAQKNPTAFYLCASTGGPKLANEQFFGPGTRLTVL.

As concerns this clone: Within the sample, other DNA sequences also encode this same CDR3. The chain links TRBV5-1 to TRBJ2-1, with 7 bases lining up with TRBD1. Germline V gene data show CDR1 as SGHRS and CDR2 as YFSETQ. J was trimmed by 0 bases and V by 2 bases; bases with no gene match: 2. The CDR3 has 15 amino acids. The CDR3 DNA follows: TGCGCCAGCAGCTTACAGGGGAGCTCCTACAATGAGCAGTTCTTC. Amino acids: CASSLQGSSYNEQFF.